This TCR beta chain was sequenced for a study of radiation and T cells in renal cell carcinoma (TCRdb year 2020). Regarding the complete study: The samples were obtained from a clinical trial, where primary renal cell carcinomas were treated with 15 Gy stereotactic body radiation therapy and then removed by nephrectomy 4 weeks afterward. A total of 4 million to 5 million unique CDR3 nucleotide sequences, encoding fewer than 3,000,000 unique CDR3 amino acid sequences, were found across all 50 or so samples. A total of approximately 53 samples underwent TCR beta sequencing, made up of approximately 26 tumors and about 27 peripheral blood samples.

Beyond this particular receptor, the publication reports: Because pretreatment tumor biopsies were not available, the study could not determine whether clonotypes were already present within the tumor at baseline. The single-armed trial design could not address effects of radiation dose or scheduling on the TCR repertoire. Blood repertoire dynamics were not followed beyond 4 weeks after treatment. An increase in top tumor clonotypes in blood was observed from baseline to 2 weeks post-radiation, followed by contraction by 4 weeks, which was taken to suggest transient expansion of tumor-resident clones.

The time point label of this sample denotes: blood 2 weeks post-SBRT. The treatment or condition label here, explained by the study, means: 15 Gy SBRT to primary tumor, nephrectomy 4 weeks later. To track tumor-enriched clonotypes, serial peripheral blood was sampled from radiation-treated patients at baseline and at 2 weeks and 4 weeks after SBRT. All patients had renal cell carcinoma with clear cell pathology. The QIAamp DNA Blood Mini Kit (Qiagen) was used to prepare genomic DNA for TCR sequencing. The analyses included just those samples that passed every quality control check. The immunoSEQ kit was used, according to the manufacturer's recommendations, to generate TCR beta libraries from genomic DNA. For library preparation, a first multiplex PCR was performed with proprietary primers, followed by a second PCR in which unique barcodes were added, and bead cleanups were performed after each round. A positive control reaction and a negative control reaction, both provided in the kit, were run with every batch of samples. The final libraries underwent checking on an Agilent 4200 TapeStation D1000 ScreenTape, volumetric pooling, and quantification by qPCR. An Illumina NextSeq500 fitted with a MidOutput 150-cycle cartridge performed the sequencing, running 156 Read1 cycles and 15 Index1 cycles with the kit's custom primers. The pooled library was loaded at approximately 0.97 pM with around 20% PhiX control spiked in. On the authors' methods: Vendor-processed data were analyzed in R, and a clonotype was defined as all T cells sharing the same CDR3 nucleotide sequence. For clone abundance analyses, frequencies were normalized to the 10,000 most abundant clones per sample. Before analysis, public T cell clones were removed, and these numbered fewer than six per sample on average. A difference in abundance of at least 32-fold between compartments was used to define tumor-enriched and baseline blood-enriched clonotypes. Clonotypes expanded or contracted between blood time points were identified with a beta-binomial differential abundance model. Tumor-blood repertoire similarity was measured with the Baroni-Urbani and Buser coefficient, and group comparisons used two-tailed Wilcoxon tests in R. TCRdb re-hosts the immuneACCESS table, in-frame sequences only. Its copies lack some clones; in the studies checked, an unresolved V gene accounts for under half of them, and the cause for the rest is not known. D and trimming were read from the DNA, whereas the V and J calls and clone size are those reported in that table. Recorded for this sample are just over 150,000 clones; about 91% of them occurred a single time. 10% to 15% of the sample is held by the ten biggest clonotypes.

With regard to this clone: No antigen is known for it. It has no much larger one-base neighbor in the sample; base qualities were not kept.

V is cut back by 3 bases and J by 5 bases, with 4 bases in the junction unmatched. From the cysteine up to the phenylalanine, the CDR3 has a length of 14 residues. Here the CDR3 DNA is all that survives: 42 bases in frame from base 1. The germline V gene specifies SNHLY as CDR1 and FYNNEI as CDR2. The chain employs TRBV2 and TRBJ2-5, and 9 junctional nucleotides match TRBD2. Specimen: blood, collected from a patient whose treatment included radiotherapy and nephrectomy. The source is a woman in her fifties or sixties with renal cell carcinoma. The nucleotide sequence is TGTGCCAGCAGTGACTCTAGCGGGGCGGAGACCCAGTACTTC. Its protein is CASSDSSGAETQYF.